These 5 T cell receptor beta chains originate from one sample sequenced in a study of glioma-infiltrating T cells after dendritic cell vaccination. The method was immunoSEQ multiplex PCR; TCRdb's version includes in-frame clones alone and lacks a portion of them. The sample has around 62,000 clones, about 81% seen once. The sequencing used blood, collected before dendritic cell vaccination. Source of these receptors: a human donor with glioblastoma.

As DNA, the CDR3 is TGTGCCAGCAGTGTATCAGGGGATCTCTCTGGAAACACCATATATTTT. Its translation: CASSVSGDLSGNTIYF. This chain joins TRBV25-1 and TRBJ1-3, with D perhaps matching TRBD1 (6 bases). Per the germline V gene, CDR1 is MGHDK and CDR2 is SYGVNS. This CDR3 is 16 amino acids long. Trimming removed 4 bases from V and 0 bases from J, with 13 bases in between.

This clone was observed once. V and J are TRBV5-4 and TRBJ2-3, with D uncertain. Germline V CDR1 and CDR2: SGHNT, YYREEE (reference sequence). Trimming left V 4 bases short and J 3 bases short, with 6 bases between. The CDR3 spans 12 residues. The CDR3 sequence: CASSHLTDTQYF. As DNA, the CDR3 is TGTGCCAGCAGCCACCTAACAGATACGCAGTATTTT.

This clone was seen only a few times. The genes are TRBV6-4 and TRBJ1-2, with 9 positions matching TRBD1. V was pared by 5 bases and J by 8 bases, with 9 bases of the junction left unmatched. The CDR3 covers 14 residues. Germline assignment: CDR1 MRHNA and CDR2 SNTAGT. CDR3 sequence reads: CASSPGTGTFGYTF. The CDR3 DNA reads as TGTGCCAGCAGTCCCGGGACAGGGACATTCGGCTACACCTTC.

The chain is built from TRBV7-8 and TRBJ2-2; no firm D call. The CDR3 consists of 12 residues. Germline V gene sequence: CDR1 SGHVS, CDR2 FQNEAQ. V was clipped by 1 base and J by 6 bases, with 3 bases between them. CDR3 nucleotide sequence: TGTGCCAGCAGCTTAGGGCCCGGGGAGCTGTTTTTT. It translates to CASSLGPGELFF.

The genes are TRBV2 and TRBJ2-7; D might be TRBD2 (5 bases). The CDR3 runs 12 residues. Trimming stripped 9 bases from V and 0 bases from J, with 9 bases between. CDR1 is SNHLY, CDR2 FYNNEI, per germline. CDR3 sequence reads: CARRRGSYEQYF. CDR3 bases: TGTGCCAGACGCCGGGGCTCCTACGAGCAGTACTTC.